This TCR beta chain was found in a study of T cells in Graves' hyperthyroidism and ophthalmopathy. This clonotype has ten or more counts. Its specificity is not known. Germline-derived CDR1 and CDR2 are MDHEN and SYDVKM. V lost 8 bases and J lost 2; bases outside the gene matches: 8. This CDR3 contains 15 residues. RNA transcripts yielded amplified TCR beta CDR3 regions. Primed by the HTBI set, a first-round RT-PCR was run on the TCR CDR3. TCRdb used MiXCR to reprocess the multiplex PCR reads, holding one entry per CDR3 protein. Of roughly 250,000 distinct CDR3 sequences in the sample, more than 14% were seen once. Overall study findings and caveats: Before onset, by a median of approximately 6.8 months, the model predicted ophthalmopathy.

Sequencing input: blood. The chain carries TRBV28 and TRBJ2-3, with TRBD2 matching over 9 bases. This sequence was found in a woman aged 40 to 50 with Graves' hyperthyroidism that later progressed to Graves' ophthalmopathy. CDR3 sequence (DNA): TGTGCCAGCGTGAGTCTAGCGGGATCCACAGATACGCAGTATTTT. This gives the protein CASVSLAGSTDTQYF.